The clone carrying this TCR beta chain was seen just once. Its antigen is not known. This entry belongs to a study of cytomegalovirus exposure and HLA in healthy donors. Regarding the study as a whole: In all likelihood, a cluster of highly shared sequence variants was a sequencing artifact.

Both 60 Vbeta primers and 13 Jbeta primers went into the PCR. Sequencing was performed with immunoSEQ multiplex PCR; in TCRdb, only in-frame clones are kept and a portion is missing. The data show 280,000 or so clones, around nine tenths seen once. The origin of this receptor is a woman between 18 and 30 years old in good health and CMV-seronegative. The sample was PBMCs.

CDR3 sequence reads: CASSLRASGGITDTQYF. The CDR3 DNA reads TGCGCCAGCAGCTTACGGGCTAGCGGGGGGATAACAGATACGCAGTATTTT. The chain couples TRBV5-1 to TRBJ2-3; 11 bases agree with TRBD2. The germline CDR1 and CDR2 sequences are SGHRS and YFSETQ. CDR3 length: 17 amino acids. Trimming cost V 2 bases and J 3 bases; bases outside gene matches: 8.